The sample holds one count of the clone carrying this T cell receptor (beta chain). This record comes from a study of blood T cell repertoires in COVID-19. Looking at the study overall: Whether acute or convalescent, the COVID-19 samples came from the United States, Italy and Spain. Nucleic acid was either cDNA or gDNA, and it came from T cells, B-cell-depleted T cells, or PBMCs.

In the study's own analysis: How many nucleated cells were present was estimated from reference gene primer amplification. Using immunoSEQ multiplex PCR, the repertoire was profiled, and TCRdb retains in-frame clones only, with some absent. The V and J calls and the clone size are those of that table, but D and trimming were determined from the DNA. The sample lists around 100,000 clones, more than 80% occurring once. Per the germline V gene, CDR1 is SGHTA and CDR2 is FQGNSA. The CDR3 runs to 14 residues. The V end was cut by 2 bases, the J end by 9 bases, with 14 bases between. The chain recombines TRBV7-2 with TRBJ2-1, with a possible D match to TRBD1 (5 bases). The sequenced sample was peripheral blood. The clonotype was recovered from a woman aged 40 to 50 with acute or convalescent COVID-19. CDR3 coding DNA: TGTGCCAGCAGCTTAAGTAGGGTAAGGGGTGAGCAGTTCTTC. It specifies CASSLSRVRGEQFF.